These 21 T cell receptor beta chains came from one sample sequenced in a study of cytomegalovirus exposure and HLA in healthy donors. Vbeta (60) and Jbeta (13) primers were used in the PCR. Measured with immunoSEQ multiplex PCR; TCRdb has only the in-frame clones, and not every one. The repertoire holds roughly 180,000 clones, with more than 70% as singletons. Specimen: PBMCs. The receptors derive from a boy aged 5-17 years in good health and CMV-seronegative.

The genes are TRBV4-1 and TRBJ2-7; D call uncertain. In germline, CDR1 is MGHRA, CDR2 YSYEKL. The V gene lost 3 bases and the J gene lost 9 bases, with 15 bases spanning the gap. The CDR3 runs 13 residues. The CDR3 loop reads CASSHGPKNAQYF. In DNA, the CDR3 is TGCGCCAGCAGCCATGGCCCCAAGAACGCGCAGTACTTC.

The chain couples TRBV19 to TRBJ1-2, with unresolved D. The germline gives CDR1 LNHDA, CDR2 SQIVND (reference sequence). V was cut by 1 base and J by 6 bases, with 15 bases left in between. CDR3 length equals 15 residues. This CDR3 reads CASSIVGQVGNGYTF. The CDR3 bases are TGTGCCAGTAGTATAGTTGGTCAGGTCGGAAATGGCTACACCTTC.

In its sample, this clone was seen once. The CDR3 reads CASSSGLGGVKLFF. In nucleotides, the CDR3 is TGTGCCAGTAGCTCTGGCCTGGGGGGTGTAAAACTGTTTTTT. The chain recombines TRBV19 with TRBJ1-4; a weak D match, TRBD1 (5 bases). CDR1 is LNHDA, CDR2 SQIVND, per germline (reference sequence). V lost 6 bases and J 10 bases, leaving 18 bases between the germline ends. This CDR3 contains 14 residues. The variable domain in full, completed from reference TRBV19 and TRBJ1-4, reads DGGITQSPKYLFRKEGQNVTLSCEQNLNHDAMYWYRQDPGQGLRLIYYSQIVNDFQKGDIAEGYSVSREKKESFPLTVTSAQKNPTAFYLCASSSGLGGVKLFFGSGTQLSVL.

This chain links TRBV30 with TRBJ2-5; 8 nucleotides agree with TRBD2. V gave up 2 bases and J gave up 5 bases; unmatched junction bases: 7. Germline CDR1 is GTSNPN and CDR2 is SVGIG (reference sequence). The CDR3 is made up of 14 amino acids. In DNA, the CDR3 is TGTGCCTGGAGTAGCGGGAGACGCGAGGAGACCCAGTACTTC. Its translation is CAWSSGRREETQYF.

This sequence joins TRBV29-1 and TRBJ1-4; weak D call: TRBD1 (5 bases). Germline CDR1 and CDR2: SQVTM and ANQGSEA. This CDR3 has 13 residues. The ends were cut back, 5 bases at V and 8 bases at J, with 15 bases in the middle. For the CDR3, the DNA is TGCAGCGTTACGGGCAGGGTCCGGGAAAAACTGTTTTTT. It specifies CSVTGRVREKLFF.

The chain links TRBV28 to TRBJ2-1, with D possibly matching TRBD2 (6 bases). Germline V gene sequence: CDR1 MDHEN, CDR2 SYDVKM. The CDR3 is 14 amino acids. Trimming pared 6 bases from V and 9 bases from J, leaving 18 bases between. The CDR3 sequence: CASRERLDRSEQFF. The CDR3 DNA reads TGTGCCAGCAGGGAAAGACTAGATCGGAGTGAGCAGTTCTTC.

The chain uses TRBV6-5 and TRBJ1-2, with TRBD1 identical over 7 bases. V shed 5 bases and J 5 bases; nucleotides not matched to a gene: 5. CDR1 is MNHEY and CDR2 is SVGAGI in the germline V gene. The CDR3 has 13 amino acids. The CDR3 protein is CASSPGQLYGYTF. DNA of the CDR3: TGTGCCAGCAGTCCGGGACAGCTATATGGCTACACCTTC.

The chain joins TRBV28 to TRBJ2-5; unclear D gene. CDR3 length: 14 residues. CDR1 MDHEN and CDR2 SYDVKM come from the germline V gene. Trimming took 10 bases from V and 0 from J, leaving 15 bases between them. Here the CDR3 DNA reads TGTGCCACCACCCCGACTCAGTACCAAGAGACCCAGTACTTC. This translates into CATTPTQYQETQYF.

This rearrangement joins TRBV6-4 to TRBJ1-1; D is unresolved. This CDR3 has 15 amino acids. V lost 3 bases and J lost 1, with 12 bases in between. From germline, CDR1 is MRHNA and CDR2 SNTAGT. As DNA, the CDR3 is TGTGCCAGCAGTGATTCGGCGGAAAAGAACACTGAAGCTTTCTTT. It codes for CASSDSAEKNTEAFF.

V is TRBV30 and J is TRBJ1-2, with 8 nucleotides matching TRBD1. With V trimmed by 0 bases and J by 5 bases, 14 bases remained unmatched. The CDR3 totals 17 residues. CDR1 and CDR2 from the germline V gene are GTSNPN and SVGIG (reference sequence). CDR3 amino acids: CAWSVPQGDRLQYGYTF. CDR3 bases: TGTGCCTGGAGTGTACCGCAGGGGGACAGGCTTCAATATGGCTACACCTTC.

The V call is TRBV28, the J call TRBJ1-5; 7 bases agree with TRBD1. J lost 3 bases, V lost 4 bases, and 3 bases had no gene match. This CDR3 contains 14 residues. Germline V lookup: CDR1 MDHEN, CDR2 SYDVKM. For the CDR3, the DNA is TGTGCCAGCAGTTACGGGACAGCCAATCAGCCCCAGCATTTT. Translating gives CASSYGTANQPQHF.

The CDR3 DNA reads TGCAGTGCCTCCGTCGTCGATACGCAGTATTTT. This codes for CSASVVDTQYF. The chain is built from TRBV20-1 and TRBJ2-3; no clear D gene. Trimming removed 6 bases at V and 6 bases at J, with 10 bases between. In germline, CDR1 is DFQATT, CDR2 SNEGSKA (reference sequence). The CDR3 is 11 amino acids.

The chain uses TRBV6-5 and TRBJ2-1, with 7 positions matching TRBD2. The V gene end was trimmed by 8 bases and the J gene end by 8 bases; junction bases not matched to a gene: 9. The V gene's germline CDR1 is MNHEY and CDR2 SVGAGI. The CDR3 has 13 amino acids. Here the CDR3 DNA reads TGTGCCAGCGCGGGAGAGTGGGCCCATGAGCAGTTCTTC. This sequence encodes CASAGEWAHEQFF.

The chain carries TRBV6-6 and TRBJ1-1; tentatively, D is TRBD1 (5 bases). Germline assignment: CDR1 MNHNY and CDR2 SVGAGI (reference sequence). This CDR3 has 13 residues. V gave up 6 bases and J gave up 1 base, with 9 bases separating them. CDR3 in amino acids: CASRGGTNTEAFF. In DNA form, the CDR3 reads TGTGCCAGCAGGGGGGGAACGAACACTGAAGCTTTCTTT.

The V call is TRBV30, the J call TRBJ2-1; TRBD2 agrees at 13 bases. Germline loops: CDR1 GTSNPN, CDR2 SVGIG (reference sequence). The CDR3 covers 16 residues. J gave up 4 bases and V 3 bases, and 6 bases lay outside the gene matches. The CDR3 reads CAWRLAGGVGYNEQFF. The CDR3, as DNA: TGTGCCTGGAGACTAGCGGGAGGGGTTGGGTACAATGAGCAGTTCTTC.

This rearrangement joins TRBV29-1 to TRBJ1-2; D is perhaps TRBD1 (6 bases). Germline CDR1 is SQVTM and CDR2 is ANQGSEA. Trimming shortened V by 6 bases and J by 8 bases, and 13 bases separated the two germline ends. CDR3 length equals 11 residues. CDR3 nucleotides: TGCAGCGTCCTGGGACAAGAAGGCTACACCTTC. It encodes CSVLGQEGYTF.

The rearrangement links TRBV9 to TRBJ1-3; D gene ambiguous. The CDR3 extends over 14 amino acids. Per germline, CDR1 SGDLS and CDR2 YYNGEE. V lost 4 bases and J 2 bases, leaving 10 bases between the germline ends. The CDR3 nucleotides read TGTGCCAGCAGCTCTCCCCGCGCTGGAAACACCATATATTTT. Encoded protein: CASSSPRAGNTIYF.

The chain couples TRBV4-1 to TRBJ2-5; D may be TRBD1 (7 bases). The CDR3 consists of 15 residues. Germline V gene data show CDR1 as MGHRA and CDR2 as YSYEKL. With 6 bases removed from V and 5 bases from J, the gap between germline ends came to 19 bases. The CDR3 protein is CASSLGPGGIETQYF. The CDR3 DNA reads TGCGCCAGCAGTTTAGGGCCAGGGGGGATTGAGACCCAGTACTTC.

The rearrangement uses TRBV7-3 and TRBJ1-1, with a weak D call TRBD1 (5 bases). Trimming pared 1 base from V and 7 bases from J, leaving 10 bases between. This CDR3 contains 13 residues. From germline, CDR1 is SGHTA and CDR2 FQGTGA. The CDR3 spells CASSLIGGSEAFF. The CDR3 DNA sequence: TGTGCCAGCAGCTTAATTGGGGGGAGTGAAGCTTTCTTT.

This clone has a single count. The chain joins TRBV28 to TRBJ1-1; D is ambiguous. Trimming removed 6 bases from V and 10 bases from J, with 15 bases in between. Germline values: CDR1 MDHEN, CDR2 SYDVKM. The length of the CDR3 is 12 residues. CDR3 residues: CASSRGLLGAFF. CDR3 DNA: TGTGCCAGCAGCCGCGGACTCCTGGGAGCTTTCTTT.

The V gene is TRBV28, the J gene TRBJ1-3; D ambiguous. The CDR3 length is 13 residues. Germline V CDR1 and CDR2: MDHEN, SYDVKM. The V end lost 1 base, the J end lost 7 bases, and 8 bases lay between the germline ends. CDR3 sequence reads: CASSLLGPNTIYF. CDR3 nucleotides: TGTGCCAGCAGTTTATTGGGCCCCAACACCATATATTTT.